This entry concerns a single TCR beta chain. The antigen is not known. The data originate from a study of T cell responses to AZD1222 COVID-19 vaccine. Regarding the study as a whole: Donors were chiefly white British, with a greater number of females, and clonal diversity was perhaps underestimated. Only a handful of AZD1222 recipients, more than five in all, had baseline seropositivity. Spike-specific TCRs gained breadth and depth after people received two AZD1222 doses.

Profiling relied on immunoSEQ multiplex PCR, and the TCRdb table lists in-frame clones only, not all of them. The data hold roughly 200,000 clones, with 90% to 95% observed a single time. V was clipped by 4 bases and J by 3 bases, with 22 bases between them. In germline, CDR1 is SGHRS, CDR2 YFSETQ. CDR3 length: 17 amino acids. The receptor was derived from an adult who received the MenACWY meningococcal vaccine as a control. The sequenced sample was peripheral blood, obtained 28 days after the second dose of the MenACWY control vaccine. This chain links TRBV5-1 with TRBJ1-1; D may be TRBD1 (5 bases). CDR3 coding DNA: TGCGCCAGCAGCCCCCGACCCCACGGCCAAGGGGACACTGAAGCTTTCTTT. Protein: CASSPRPHGQGDTEAFF.